This TCR beta chain was recorded in a study of blood T cell repertoires in COVID-19. Study details: T cells, B-cell-depleted T cells, or PBMCs provided the cDNA or gDNA that served as material.

This clone was counted between two and nine times. CDR1 is SGHRS and CDR2 is YFSETQ in the germline V gene. The ends lost 4 bases at V and 7 bases at J; junction bases unmatched: 12. The CDR3 is 15 residues long. Seattle's cohort entered during active infection and was followed longitudinally. Original handling: Amplification of reference gene primers was used by the study to estimate nucleated cell counts. The repertoire was sequenced with immunoSEQ multiplex PCR; TCRdb's copy has only in-frame clones and lacks some. V, J and clone size derive from that table, while D and trimming were established from the DNA sequence. The table shows about 160,000 clones, with more than 75% occurring only once.

V is TRBV5-1 and J is TRBJ1-1; 8 bases match TRBD1. This receptor was obtained from a woman in her 70s with COVID-19, enrolled during active disease. Sample: peripheral blood. The CDR3 DNA reads as TGCGCCAGCAGCCCTGCGCCGGGACAGGTTTTTGAAGCTTTCTTT. Protein: CASSPAPGQVFEAFF. Full variable domain (outside the CDR3, taken from reference TRBV5-1 and TRBJ1-1): KAGVTQTPRYLIKTRGQQVTLSCSPISGHRSVSWYQQTPGQGLQFLFEYFSETQRNKGNFPGRFSGRQFSNSRSEMNVSTLELGDSALYLCASSPAPGQVFEAFFGQGTRLTVV.